Sequencing of this T cell receptor (beta chain) was carried out in a study of T-cell memory formation after mild COVID-19. About the research overall: In these data, TCR clusters were largely donor specific. Study outcomes and limitations: Contracting CD4+ clones were located mainly in CM and EM, and CD8+ clones in EMRA. Clones shrinking from day 15 to 85 showed even CD4/CD8 mixes; later expanders tilted CD4+.

The CDR3 runs 13 residues. Trimming took 3 bases from V and 1 from J, leaving 9 bases between them. CDR1 DFQATT and CDR2 SNEGSKA come from the germline V gene (reference sequence). On this clonotype: Its antigen is currently unknown.

One entry per CDR3 protein results from TCRdb running MiXCR on the 5' RACE reads. The sample lists 300,000 to 400,000 distinct CDR3 sequences, less than 20% occurring once. The V gene is TRBV20-1, the J gene TRBJ1-2; D is undetermined. The sequenced sample consisted of PBMCs or a T cell subset sorted from them (not recorded which). The receptor's source is a man between 18 and 29 years old who had mild COVID-19 (a few samples of this study predate the infection). Cell type and time point are not known. The CDR3 bases are TGCAGTGCTAGCCGCCAGATTAACTATGGCTACACCTTC. Protein product: CSASRQINYGYTF.